This passage covers 27 T cell receptor beta chains from one sample sequenced in a study of OX40 agonist ivuxolimab in advanced cancers. Generated by immunoSEQ multiplex PCR, the TCRdb table keeps only in-frame clones and is missing some. The data show about 33,000 clones, approximately 80% seen once. The sequencing here drew on CD4+ or CD8+ T cells sorted from blood, taken in a trial of the OX40 agonist ivuxolimab. These receptors came from an adult with an advanced solid tumor such as melanoma, head and neck, liver or kidney cancer.

V usage is TRBV27 and J usage is TRBJ2-3; TRBD2 matches 14 bases. Germline V CDR1 and CDR2: MNHEY, SMNVEV (reference sequence). The CDR3 covers 15 residues. After removal of 9 bases from V and 3 bases from J, the junction contained 5 bases not matched to a gene. This CDR3 reads CASRLAGGRTDTQYF. CDR3 nucleotide sequence: TGTGCCAGTCGACTAGCGGGAGGGAGGACAGATACGCAGTATTTT.

The chain carries TRBV5-5 and TRBJ2-1; D not certain. This CDR3 is 13 amino acids long. CDR1 is SGHKS and CDR2 is YYEKEE in the germline V gene (reference sequence). V was shortened by 3 bases and J by 7 bases, with 11 bases between the two germline ends. The DNA of the CDR3 is TGTGCCAGCAGCTCCCCGCTGATTAATGAGCAGTTCTTC. It specifies CASSSPLINEQFF.

This chain links TRBV7-9 with TRBJ2-2, with D uncertain. This CDR3 is built from 15 residues. Trimming left V 2 bases short and J 4 bases short, with 11 bases between. Germline assignment: CDR1 SEHNR and CDR2 FQNEAQ (reference sequence). CDR3 in DNA: TGTGCCAGCAGCTTAAGTATTCTGGCCACCGGGGAGCTGTTTTTT. Its protein is CASSLSILATGELFF.

The J gene is TRBJ2-3, the V gene TRBV11-1, with TRBD1 matching 9 bases. CDR1 SGHAT and CDR2 FQDESV come from the germline V gene (reference sequence). The V segment lost 2 bases and the J segment 1 base; nucleotides outside the gene matches: 1. This CDR3 comprises 15 residues. The DNA of the CDR3 is TGTGCCAGCAGCTTATGGACAGGGGGCACAGATACGCAGTATTTT. Protein sequence: CASSLWTGGTDTQYF.

The chain is built from TRBV5-4 and TRBJ1-1; TRBD1 aligns across 9 bases. Germline CDR1 reads SGHNT; CDR2 reads YYREEE (reference sequence). CDR3 length: 15 amino acids. J gave up 1 base and V 2 bases, and 3 bases lay outside the gene matches. The CDR3 loop reads CASSLQGAPNTEAFF. The CDR3 nucleotides are TGTGCCAGCAGCTTACAGGGGGCTCCGAACACTGAAGCTTTCTTT.

This chain joins TRBV6-6 and TRBJ1-1; D is ambiguous. The ends were cut back, 5 bases at V and 5 bases at J, with 18 bases in the middle. From germline, CDR1 is MNHNY and CDR2 SVGAGI (reference sequence). This CDR3 is 15 amino acids long. The CDR3 reads CASSPDRYSRTEAFF. The CDR3 DNA sequence: TGTGCCAGCAGTCCGGATCGATACTCAAGGACTGAAGCTTTCTTT.

In its sample, this clone was seen once. This sequence joins TRBV5-1 and TRBJ2-3; unclear D gene. The V gene lost 0 bases and the J gene lost 3 bases, with 14 bases spanning the gap. The CDR3 is 16 amino acids. In germline, CDR1 is SGHRS, CDR2 YFSETQ. The CDR3 DNA sequence: TGCGCCAGCAGCTTGGGAGTCTTCCAAGGAACAGATACGCAGTATTTT. Encoded protein: CASSLGVFQGTDTQYF.

The chain joins TRBV11-2 to TRBJ2-3; the match to TRBD2 covers 10 bases. The CDR3 contains 16 residues. With 5 bases clipped from V and 3 bases from J, the junction kept 8 bases outside the gene matches. CDR1 is SGHAT, CDR2 FQNNGV, per germline. CDR3 DNA: TGTGCCAGCAGCAGTTCCGGGACTAGCGAAACAGATACGCAGTATTTT. Translated, it gives CASSSSGTSETDTQYF.

J is TRBJ2-1 and V is TRBV4-3; D is undetermined. CDR3 size: 15 residues. Trimming pared 0 bases from V and 2 bases from J, leaving 8 bases between. Germline V gene sequence: CDR1 LGHNA, CDR2 YSLEER. Here the CDR3 reads CASSQEDLAYNEQFF. As DNA, the CDR3 is TGCGCCAGCAGCCAAGAAGATCTTGCCTACAATGAGCAGTTCTTC.

The gene calls are TRBV13 and TRBJ2-2; D not certain. The germline gives CDR1 PRHDT, CDR2 FYEKMQ (reference sequence). V was clipped by 5 bases and J by 4 bases, with 14 bases between them. The CDR3 loop spans 15 amino acids. The CDR3 region is CASSPREDGTGELFF. CDR3 in DNA: TGTGCCAGCAGCCCCCGAGAGGACGGCACCGGGGAGCTGTTTTTT.

The chain is built from TRBV9 and TRBJ1-2; 8 nucleotides align to TRBD1. This CDR3 has 14 residues. The germline V gene has CDR1 SGDLS and CDR2 YYNGEE. V gave up 6 bases and J gave up 4 bases; unmatched junction bases: 8. The CDR3 region is CASTPSGTGYGYTF. For the CDR3, the DNA is TGTGCCAGCACCCCCTCGGGGACAGGCTATGGCTACACCTTC.

J is TRBJ2-4 and V is TRBV2, with 9 bases that match TRBD2. The V gene's germline CDR1 is SNHLY and CDR2 FYNNEI. The CDR3 contains 21 residues. The V segment lost 6 bases and the J segment 1 base; nucleotides outside the gene matches: 22. CDR3 loop: CASRAMRLAGFPGGAKNIQYF. CDR3 DNA: TGTGCCAGCAGGGCTATGAGGCTAGCGGGGTTTCCTGGCGGGGCCAAAAACATTCAGTACTTC.

The V gene is TRBV18, the J gene TRBJ1-1; D remains unclear. CDR1 and CDR2 from the germline V gene are KGHSH and LQKENI. CDR3 length: 18 residues. V was clipped by 0 bases and J by 0 bases, with 17 bases between them. Written as DNA, the CDR3 is TGTGCCAGCTCACCACCTGTTTTGGCCCGGCCACTGAACACTGAAGCTTTCTTT. Translated: CASSPPVLARPLNTEAFF.

J is TRBJ2-7 and V is TRBV27; 12 bases agree with TRBD2. The CDR3 sequence is 16 residues long. The germline V gene has CDR1 MNHEY and CDR2 SMNVEV (reference sequence). V gave up 3 bases and J gave up 1 base; unmatched junction bases: 4. The CDR3, as DNA: TGTGCCAGCAGTTTCATACTAGCGGGAGGTTCCTACGAGCAGTACTTC. This translates into CASSFILAGGSYEQYF.

This clone was recorded once. The chain employs TRBV28 and TRBJ2-2; maybe TRBD1 (6 bases). CDR3 length: 14 residues. CDR1 MDHEN and CDR2 SYDVKM come from the germline V gene. Trimming cost V 6 bases and J 4 bases, with 12 bases left between them. The CDR3 DNA reads as TGTGCCAGCAGCCCACAGGGATCCACCGGGGAGCTGTTTTTT. Translated, it gives CASSPQGSTGELFF.

The chain is built from TRBV7-7 and TRBJ2-7; 8 nucleotides line up with TRBD2. The CDR3 runs 14 residues. The J segment lost 2 bases and the V segment lost 5 bases, leaving 5 bases of the junction unmatched. The germline V gene encodes CDR1 SSHAT and CDR2 FNYEAQ (reference sequence). The DNA for the CDR3 is TGTGCCAGCAGCCCGGGACTAGGAACCTACGAGCAGTACTTC. Protein: CASSPGLGTYEQYF.

This chain links TRBV6-5 with TRBJ1-5; 8 positions match TRBD1. CDR1 and CDR2 from the germline V gene are MNHEY and SVGAGI. This CDR3 is built from 15 residues. The V gene end was trimmed by 4 bases and the J gene end by 1 base; junction bases not matched to a gene: 3. CDR3 in amino acids: CASSLTGVSNQPQHF. For the CDR3, the DNA is TGTGCCAGCAGTTTGACAGGGGTAAGCAATCAGCCCCAGCATTTT.

This sequence joins TRBV21-1 and TRBJ2-2; the table calls TRBD2, which could not be checked here. TRBV21-1 is designated a pseudogene. The CDR3 contains 16 residues. This CDR3 is CASSKDGREGTGELFF. As DNA, the CDR3 is TGTGCCAGCAGCAAAGACGGGCGGGAGGGCACCGGGGAGCTGTTTTTT.

This chain links TRBV6-5 with TRBJ2-2; D is possibly TRBD1 (6 bases). From germline, CDR1 is MNHEY and CDR2 SVGAGI. Trimming shortened V by 5 bases and J by 6 bases, and 7 bases separated the two germline ends. The CDR3 extends over 12 amino acids. DNA of the CDR3: TGTGCCAGCAGTCGACAGGCCGGGGAGCTGTTTTTT. Protein product: CASSRQAGELFF.

V usage is TRBV11-2 and J usage is TRBJ2-7, with D possibly matching TRBD2 (7 bases). There are 15 residues in the CDR3. The germline gives CDR1 SGHAT, CDR2 FQNNGV. Trimming removed 1 base at V and 2 bases at J, with 12 bases between. The CDR3 sequence: CASSLVEGGPYEQYF. The CDR3 bases are TGTGCCAGCAGCTTAGTGGAGGGGGGGCCCTACGAGCAGTACTTC.

The chain uses TRBV14 and TRBJ2-7; D is perhaps TRBD1 (6 bases). The CDR3 consists of 14 residues. V lost 3 bases, J lost 3 bases, and 12 bases lay in between. CDR1 is SGHDN, CDR2 FVKESK, per germline. CDR3 coding DNA: TGTGCCAGCAGCCATTTTCAGGGGAACTACGAGCAGTACTTC. It specifies CASSHFQGNYEQYF. Full variable domain (missing parts from reference TRBV14 and TRBJ2-7): EAGVTQFPSHSVIEKGQTVTLRCDPISGHDNLYWYRRVMGKEIKFLLHFVKESKQDESGMPNNRFLAERTGGTYSTLKVQPAELEDSGVYFCASSHFQGNYEQYFGPGTRLTVT.

This chain uses TRBV7-6 with TRBJ2-7; possibly TRBD2 for D (6 bases). Trimming took off 5 bases at V and 3 bases at J, with 14 bases between the two ends. CDR1 is SGHVS, CDR2 FNYEAQ, per germline. CDR3 size: 14 residues. CDR3: CASSQAFGGYEQYF. The DNA for the CDR3 is TGTGCCAGCAGCCAAGCCTTCGGGGGCTACGAGCAGTACTTC. The variable domain in full, with the rest retrieved from reference TRBV7-6 and TRBJ2-7, is GAGVSQSPRYKVTKRGQDVALRCDPISGHVSLYWYRQALGQGPEFLTYFNYEAQQDKSGLPNDRFSAERPEGSISTLTIQRTEQRDSAMYRCASSQAFGGYEQYFGPGTRLTVT.

The V call is TRBV7-3, the J call TRBJ2-6, with 10 nucleotides matching TRBD2. This CDR3 is 18 amino acids long. The V gene's germline CDR1 is SGHTA and CDR2 FQGTGA. The ends lost 5 bases at V and 4 bases at J; junction bases unmatched: 11. CDR3 nucleotides: TGTGCCAGCAGCCCCCTGGAGCGGGGGGGCCTCGGGGCCAACGTCCTGACTTTC. The encoded protein is CASSPLERGGLGANVLTF. Full variable domain (rest looked up from reference TRBV7-3 and TRBJ2-6): GAGVSQTPSNKVTEKGKYVELRCDPISGHTALYWYRQSLGQGPEFLIYFQGTGAADDSGLPNDRFFAVRPEGSVSTLKIQRTERGDSAVYLCASSPLERGGLGANVLTFGAGSRLTVL.

V is TRBV28 and J is TRBJ2-7, with 9 nucleotides matching TRBD1. The CDR3 totals 15 residues. After removal of 5 bases from V and 2 bases from J, the junction contained 7 bases not matched to a gene. The germline V gene encodes CDR1 MDHEN and CDR2 SYDVKM. Written as DNA, the CDR3 is TGTGCCAGCAGTCACCGGGACAGGGCCCCCTACGAGCAGTACTTC. Its protein is CASSHRDRAPYEQYF.

The rearrangement links TRBV2 to TRBJ2-2; TRBD1 agrees at 9 bases. The CDR3 contains 12 residues. CDR1 and CDR2 from the germline V gene are SNHLY and FYNNEI. After removal of 6 bases from V and 7 bases from J, the junction contained 0 bases not matched to a gene. The CDR3 reads CASRGQGGELFF. The CDR3 coding sequence is TGTGCCAGCAGGGGACAGGGCGGGGAGCTGTTTTTT.

The chain employs TRBV11-2 and TRBJ1-1; 9 nucleotides agree with TRBD1. From germline, CDR1 is SGHAT and CDR2 FQNNGV. The CDR3 sequence is 16 residues long. Trimming at V came to 6 bases and at J to 0 bases, leaving 8 bases not matched to a gene. The CDR3 loop reads CASSSGQGLMNTEAFF. CDR3 DNA: TGTGCCAGCAGTTCGGGACAGGGATTGATGAACACTGAAGCTTTCTTT. Based on the CDR3 plus reference TRBV11-2 and TRBJ1-1, the full variable domain is EAGVAQSPRYKIIEKRQSVAFWCNPISGHATLYWYQQILGQGPKLLIQFQNNGVVDDSQLPKDRFSAERLKGVDSTLKIQPAKLEDSAVYLCASSSGQGLMNTEAFFGQGTRLTVV.

V is TRBV9 and J is TRBJ1-4; D ambiguous. The V gene lost 0 bases and the J gene lost 0 bases, with 6 bases spanning the gap. This CDR3 spans 15 amino acids. The V gene's germline CDR1 is SGDLS and CDR2 YYNGEE. CDR3 in DNA: TGTGCCAGCAGCGTAGGGGGTACAACTAATGAAAAACTGTTTTTT. The encoded protein is CASSVGGTTNEKLFF.